This passage covers 13 T cell receptor beta chains from one sample sequenced in a study of T cell repertoires in cytomegalovirus infection. Their antigens are not known. One entry per CDR3 protein results from TCRdb running MiXCR on the reads. The sample yields some 800,000 distinct CDR3 sequences, 32% seen once. Material: cultured CD8+ T cells from PBMCs, obtained from culture after CMV antigen stimulation. These receptor sequences come from a human donor in good health (CMV status not recorded). Some clones in this sample may be carry-over from other donors' samples.

This clonotype showed up just a few times. The rearrangement joins TRBV5-5 to TRBJ2-3; D gene ambiguous. Germline V gives CDR1 SGHKS, CDR2 YYEKEE (reference sequence). V was trimmed by 0 bases and J by 6 bases, leaving 17 bases between them. This CDR3 is built from 16 residues. CDR3 sequence (DNA): TGTGCCAGCAGCTTGGGAAGGGTCACTCCCACGGATACGCAGTATTTT. Protein: CASSLGRVTPTDTQYF.

This clonotype was seen a few times. The rearrangement links TRBV5-1 to TRBJ2-2; D is possibly TRBD2 (5 bases). This CDR3 has 16 residues. Per germline, CDR1 SGHRS and CDR2 YFSETQ. The V and J ends lost 4 bases and 3 bases respectively, with 16 bases between them. For the CDR3, the DNA is TGCGCCAGCAGCCCCTTATTCTTCGGGGACACCGGGGAGCTGTTTTTT. The encoded protein is CASSPLFFGDTGELFF.

The chain is built from TRBV6-8 and TRBJ1-1, with TRBD1 matching over 9 bases. V was pared by 5 bases and J by 2 bases, with 12 bases of the junction left unmatched. Looked up from germline, CDR1 is MNHGY and CDR2 is SAAAGT. This CDR3 spans 17 amino acids. This chain's CDR3 is CASSPLPDRGPNTEAFF. In nucleotides, the CDR3 is TGTGCCAGCAGTCCCCTCCCGGACAGGGGCCCAAACACTGAAGCTTTCTTT.

V gene TRBV29-1 combines with J gene TRBJ1-2, with D perhaps TRBD1 (6 bases). Germline V CDR1 and CDR2: SQVTM, ANQGSEA. The CDR3 runs to 12 residues. V dropped 6 bases and J dropped 5 bases, with 13 bases sitting between them. This chain's CDR3 is CSVQGSRYGYTF. In DNA form, the CDR3 reads TGCAGCGTCCAGGGGAGTCGGTATGGCTACACCTTC.

This clonotype was found many times. The J gene is TRBJ1-5, the V gene TRBV7-2; no clear D. Germline V gene data show CDR1 as SGHTA and CDR2 as FQGNSA. The length of the CDR3 is 18 residues. Deletions cut 3 bases from V and 0 bases from J, with 18 bases between. The chain's CDR3 is CASSLRGGELNSNQPQHF. In DNA form, the CDR3 reads TGTGCCAGCAGCTTGCGGGGAGGTGAACTTAATAGCAATCAGCCCCAGCATTTT.

This clonotype was counted between two and nine times. This sequence joins TRBV7-8 and TRBJ2-1; 10 bases align to TRBD1. Germline values: CDR1 SGHVS, CDR2 FQNEAQ. Germline trimming cut 4 bases from V and 3 bases from J; bases unmatched to any gene: 9. This CDR3 has 17 residues. The CDR3 DNA reads as TGTGCCAGCAGCTCACCTCCGGGACAGGGGTTCTACAATGAGCAGTTCTTC. Its translation is CASSSPPGQGFYNEQFF.

This clonotype was observed a handful of times. The chain uses TRBV4-1 and TRBJ1-3; maybe TRBD1 (5 bases). CDR3 length: 18 amino acids. The V and J ends lost 1 base and 0 bases respectively, with 16 bases between them. Germline V lookup: CDR1 MGHRA, CDR2 YSYEKL. The CDR3 DNA follows: TGCGCCAGCAGCCAAGCCTTTAGGGACCGCAGCTCTGGAAACACCATATATTTT. This codes for CASSQAFRDRSSGNTIYF.

The chain links TRBV29-1 to TRBJ2-1; D might be TRBD1 (6 bases). The V and J ends lost 6 bases and 1 base respectively, with 10 bases between them. Germline V gene sequence: CDR1 SQVTM, CDR2 ANQGSEA. The CDR3 extends over 13 amino acids. The CDR3, as DNA: TGCAGCGTCCAGGGGTTTTCCTACAATGAGCAGTTCTTC. Translating it yields CSVQGFSYNEQFF.

This clonotype was seen repeatedly, ten times or more. The chain carries TRBV7-8 and TRBJ2-5, with 8 bases identical to TRBD2. The J segment lost 5 bases and the V segment lost 2 bases, leaving 7 bases of the junction unmatched. The CDR3 extends over 15 amino acids. Germline CDR1 is SGHVS and CDR2 is FQNEAQ. CDR3 in amino acids: CASSLSRGGLETQYF. CDR3 sequence (DNA): TGTGCCAGCAGCTTAAGCCGGGGGGGCCTTGAGACCCAGTACTTC.

The V gene is TRBV12-5, the J gene TRBJ2-1; D may match TRBD1 or TRBD2 (5 bases each). The germline V and J ends were trimmed by 6 bases and 2 bases, with 14 bases remaining between them. CDR1 and CDR2 from the germline V gene are LGHNT and FRNRAP. This CDR3 is built from 15 residues. The CDR3 DNA reads as TGTGCTAGTGGCCGGGGCGGGTATCCCTACAATGAGCAGTTCTTC. This encodes CASGRGGYPYNEQFF.

V gene TRBV7-9 combines with J gene TRBJ2-2, with D tentatively TRBD2 (5 bases). This CDR3 region has 19 residues. Trimming pared 5 bases from V and 3 bases from J, leaving 25 bases between. Per germline, CDR1 SEHNR and CDR2 FQNEAQ (reference sequence). CDR3 sequence reads: CASSPGPGYHSVDTGELFF. Written as DNA, the CDR3 is TGTGCCAGCAGCCCCGGCCCGGGATACCACAGTGTAGACACCGGGGAGCTGTTTTTT.

This clonotype showed up just a few times. V gene TRBV6-1 combines with J gene TRBJ2-2; the D gene is possibly TRBD1 (5 bases). Germline CDR1 reads MNHNS; CDR2 reads SASEGT. The CDR3 covers 16 residues. Trimming stripped 1 base from V and 3 bases from J, with 12 bases between. CDR3 sequence reads: CASSEVAGYDTGELFF. For the CDR3, the DNA is TGTGCCAGCAGTGAAGTGGCAGGGTACGACACCGGGGAGCTGTTTTTT.

The chain combines TRBV7-8 with TRBJ2-7; 9 bases map to TRBD2. The CDR3 has 14 amino acids. Germline V CDR1 and CDR2: SGHVS, FQNEAQ. J was trimmed by 5 bases and V by 5 bases; bases with no gene match: 7. CDR3 nucleotide sequence: TGTGCCAGCAGCCGTTTCGGCGGGGGGGACGAGCAGTACGTC. Translating it yields CASSRFGGGDEQYV.